This is a list of T cell receptor beta chains from one sample in a study of cytomegalovirus exposure and HLA in healthy donors. The data were produced by immunoSEQ multiplex PCR, yet TCRdb's version contains in-frame clones alone and is incomplete. The data contain more than 80,000 clones, around nine tenths of them singletons. Sequenced material: PBMCs. The origin of the receptors is a man aged 30 to 45 in good health and CMV-seropositive. The CDR3 runs from the conserved cysteine through the conserved F or W. Fields, in order: V gene, J gene, D gene, CDR3 length, clone size, CDR3 DNA, CDR3 protein. A D gene is named only where the DNA matches it firmly. Clone size appears in some rows only: once, few, many, or a class for an expanded clone.

>TRBV7-9|TRBJ2-5|-|14|-
TGTGCCAGCAGCTTAGCGCGCTTTCAAGAGACCCAGTACTTC
CASSLARFQETQYF
>TRBV11-2|TRBJ2-7|TRBD1|17|-
TGTGCCAGCAGCACCGGCTGGGACAGCGATATTTCCTACGAGCAGTACTTC
CASSTGWDSDISYEQYF
>TRBV30|TRBJ1-2|-|14|-
TGTGCCTGGAGTGTTAACCCTCTGGCATATGGCTACACCTTC
CAWSVNPLAYGYTF
>TRBV6-1|TRBJ2-7|-|14|-
TGTGCCAGCAGTGACGGCAGGGGTCCCTACGAGCAGTACTTC
CASSDGRGPYEQYF
>TRBV28|TRBJ2-5|-|18|-
TGTGCCAGCAGTTTAGATGTGGGTCGGCTAAACGCAGGGGAGACCCAGTACTTC
CASSLDVGRLNAGETQYF
>TRBV5-6|TRBJ2-1|TRBD2|16|-
TGTGCCAGCAGCTCCCTCGGTAGCGGGATTTACAATGAGCAGTTCTTC
CASSSLGSGIYNEQFF
>TRBV5-1|TRBJ2-7|TRBD1|14|-
TGCGCCAGCAGCCAGGGACAGGGGCCAACCGAGCAGTACTTC
CASSQGQGPTEQYF
>TRBV28|TRBJ2-3|-|16|once
TGTGCCAGCAAATTATGGGCTAGCAAAGGGACAGATACGCAGTATTTT
CASKLWASKGTDTQYF
>TRBV10-3|TRBJ2-5|TRBD2|16|-
TGTGCCATCAGTGCGGGACTAGCGGGAGGGTTGGAGACCCAGTACTTC
CAISAGLAGGLETQYF
>TRBV4-1|TRBJ2-1|-|14|few
TGCGCCAGCAGCCTCTTCATACACCGGGGTGAGCAGTTCTTC
CASSLFIHRGEQFF
>TRBV29-1|TRBJ2-7|-|13|once
TGCAGCGTTTTACAGAAAGCTTCCTACGAGCAGTACTTC
CSVLQKASYEQYF
>TRBV5-5|TRBJ1-1|TRBD1|17|-
TGTGCCAGCAGCCCACGGACAGGGGGCAACGAGAACACTGAAGCTTTCTTT
CASSPRTGGNENTEAFF
>TRBV4-1|TRBJ2-1|TRBD1|20|-
TGCGCCAGCAGCCAAGGGGGGGAGGGACAGGGGTTTGTTTCCTACAATGAGCAGTTCTTC
CASSQGGEGQGFVSYNEQFF
>TRBV18|TRBJ2-2|-|15|-
TGTGCCAGCTCACCGATACAGGGCGTGAGAGGGGAGCTGTTTTTT
CASSPIQGVRGELFF
>TRBV28|TRBJ2-6|-|15|-
TGTGCCAGCAGTCGGAGGGGCTTTGGGGCCAACGTCCTGACTTTC
CASSRRGFGANVLTF
>TRBV7-9|TRBJ2-1|TRBD2|19|-
TGTGCCAGCAGCGGAGGGGGAACTAGCGGGGATAGCTCCTACAATGAGCAGTTCTTC
CASSGGGTSGDSSYNEQFF
>TRBV28|TRBJ2-7|TRBD2|18|-
TGTGCCAGCAGTTTAGATGGTAGGCGGGAGGGGAGCTCCTACGAGCAGTACTTC
CASSLDGRREGSSYEQYF
>TRBV5-4|TRBJ2-2|TRBD1|15|-
TGTGCCAGCAGCCCAGGGGGTTTGTACACCGGGGAGCTGTTTTTT
CASSPGGLYTGELFF
>TRBV7-8|TRBJ1-3|TRBD1|14|-
TGTGCCAGCAGCCCCGGGACAGCTGGAAACACCATATATTTT
CASSPGTAGNTIYF
>TRBV29-1|TRBJ2-5|-|11|-
TGCAGCGTACTCGGGGGAGAGACCCAGTACTTC
CSVLGGETQYF
>TRBV28|TRBJ2-7|-|16|-
TGTGCCAGCAGTTCCTTTGGGGAGGACCCAACCTACGAGCAGTACTTC
CASSSFGEDPTYEQYF
>TRBV10-3|TRBJ2-3|-|12|-
TGTGCCATCAGTGCCCAAGAGGATACGCAGTATTTT
CAISAQEDTQYF
>TRBV5-6|TRBJ1-5|TRBD1|14|-
TGTGCCAGCAGTTTCGGACAGGTTGGTCAGCCCCAGCATTTT
CASSFGQVGQPQHF
>TRBV28|TRBJ1-2|TRBD1|17|-
TGTGCCAGCAGTTTTGGATTCTTCGACAGGGTCGTTTATGGCTACACCTTC
CASSFGFFDRVVYGYTF
>TRBV6-5|TRBJ2-7|TRBD2|15|-
TGTGCCAGCAGTTACTCGGGGCTAGCGGTCTACGAGCAGTACTTC
CASSYSGLAVYEQYF
>TRBV25-1|TRBJ1-1|-|14|-
TGTGCCAGCAGTGAATACCGGGACACCCGGGAAGCTTTCTTT
CASSEYRDTREAFF
>TRBV13|TRBJ2-3|TRBD2|16|-
TGTGCCAGCAGCTTAAGACTAGCGGGAGATTCAGATACGCAGTATTTT
CASSLRLAGDSDTQYF
>TRBV19|TRBJ2-1|TRBD2|15|-
TGTGCCAGTAGTCAACTAGCGGGTGCTTACAATGAGCAGTTCTTC
CASSQLAGAYNEQFF
>TRBV28|TRBJ2-3|-|13|-
TGTGCCAGCATAACGGGGGTTAGAGATACGCAGTATTTT
CASITGVRDTQYF
>TRBV27|TRBJ2-3|TRBD2|15|-
TGTGCCAGCAGTTACGTAGCGGGAGCGGCAGATACGCAGTATTTT
CASSYVAGAADTQYF
>TRBV4-1|TRBJ2-5|TRBD1|19|-
TGCGCCAGCAGCCAAGATGTGGCCTTTGGGACAGGGCGCCAAGAGACCCAGTACTTC
CASSQDVAFGTGRQETQYF
>TRBV30|TRBJ1-2|-|12|-
TGTGCCTGGAGTGTAATGGGGGGTGGCTACACCTTC
CAWSVMGGGYTF
>TRBV27|TRBJ2-7|-|14|-
TGTGCCAGCAGTGCGGGACCACCCCCCTACGAGCAGTACTTC
CASSAGPPPYEQYF
>TRBV5-4|TRBJ2-1|TRBD2|16|-
TGTGCCAGCAGCATCATAGCGGGAGGGACTGTCGATGAGCAGTTCTTC
CASSIIAGGTVDEQFF
>TRBV19|TRBJ1-1|-|15|-
TGTGCCAGTAGTATCAGGCAGGGATTACGCACTGAAGCTTTCTTT
CASSIRQGLRTEAFF
>TRBV28|TRBJ1-5|TRBD1|16|-
TGTGCCAGCAGTTTCGGGGACAGTACCTTAGGTCAGCCCCAGCATTTT
CASSFGDSTLGQPQHF
>TRBV2|TRBJ2-2|-|14|-
TGTGCCAGCACCCTGGTTGGAGGCACCGGGGAGCTGTTTTTT
CASTLVGGTGELFF
>TRBV29-1|TRBJ2-7|-|13|-
TGCAGCGTTGAAGATCAGTACAGGGCCGAGCAGTACTTC
CSVEDQYRAEQYF
>TRBV5-1|TRBJ2-7|TRBD2|18|few
TGCGCCAGCAGCTCCGGACTAGCGGGAGGAATCGGGGACTACGAGCAGTACTTC
CASSSGLAGGIGDYEQYF
>TRBV5-1|TRBJ2-7|-|16|-
TGCGCCAGCAGTGAATTGGTGGAAGGGGCGAACTACGAGCAGTACTTC
CASSELVEGANYEQYF
>TRBV7-9|TRBJ2-7|TRBD2|17|-
TGTGCCAGCAGCTTAGCACGGTCCGGGACTAGCGGATACGAGCAGTACTTC
CASSLARSGTSGYEQYF
>TRBV10-3|TRBJ2-5|-|15|-
TGTGCCATCAGGGCCTCCCCTAGCCCACAAGAGACCCAGTACTTC
CAIRASPSPQETQYF
>TRBV11-2|TRBJ2-1|TRBD2|18|-
TGTGCCAGCAGCTTGGACAGGGTAGCGGGAGGGATCCACAATGAGCAGTTCTTC
CASSLDRVAGGIHNEQFF
>TRBV30|TRBJ2-3|TRBD2|16|few
TGTGCCTGGAGTAAGGGACTAGCGGCCCTTACAGATACGCAGTATTTT
CAWSKGLAALTDTQYF
>TRBV28|TRBJ2-1|-|17|-
TGTGCCAGCAGTTCACCGTCGGCGGGGAGCTCCTACAATGAGCAGTTCTTC
CASSSPSAGSSYNEQFF
>TRBV2|TRBJ2-5|-|11|-
TGTGCCCAACCGCGGGGAGAGACCCAGTACTTC
CAQPRGETQYF
>TRBV7-9|TRBJ1-2|-|14|-
TGTGCCAGCAGCAGTGAGGCCGCCGGGTATGGCTACACCTTC
CASSSEAAGYGYTF
>TRBV28|TRBJ2-3|-|17|once
TGTGCCAGCAGTTCCTATCTCGATAGCGGAAACACAGGTACGCAGTATTTT
CASSSYLDSGNTGTQYF
>TRBV28|TRBJ1-2|TRBD1|14|-
TGTGCCAGCAGTTCCGGGACAGGGTACTATGGCTACACCTTC
CASSSGTGYYGYTF
>TRBV27|TRBJ1-4|-|14|-
TGTGCCAGCAGTTTATCGCCAGGGGTCGGAAAACTGTTTTTT
CASSLSPGVGKLFF
>TRBV6-6|TRBJ1-1|-|12|few
TGTGCCAGCAGTTCAGGGAACACTGAAGCTTTCTTT
CASSSGNTEAFF